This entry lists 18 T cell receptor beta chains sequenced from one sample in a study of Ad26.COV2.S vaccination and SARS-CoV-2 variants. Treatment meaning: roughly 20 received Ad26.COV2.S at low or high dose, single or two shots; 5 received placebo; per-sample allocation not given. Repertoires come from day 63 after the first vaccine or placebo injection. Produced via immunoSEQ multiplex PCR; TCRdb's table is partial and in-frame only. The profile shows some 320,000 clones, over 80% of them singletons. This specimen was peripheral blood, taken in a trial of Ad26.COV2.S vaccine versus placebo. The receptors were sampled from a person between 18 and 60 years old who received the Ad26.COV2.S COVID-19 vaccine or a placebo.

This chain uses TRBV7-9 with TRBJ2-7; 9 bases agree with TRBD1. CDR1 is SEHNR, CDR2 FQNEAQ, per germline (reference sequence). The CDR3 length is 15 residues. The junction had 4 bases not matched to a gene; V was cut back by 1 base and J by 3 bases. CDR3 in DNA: TGTGCCAGCAGCTTAGGTACAGGGGGCCTCTACGAGCAGTACTTC. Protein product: CASSLGTGGLYEQYF.

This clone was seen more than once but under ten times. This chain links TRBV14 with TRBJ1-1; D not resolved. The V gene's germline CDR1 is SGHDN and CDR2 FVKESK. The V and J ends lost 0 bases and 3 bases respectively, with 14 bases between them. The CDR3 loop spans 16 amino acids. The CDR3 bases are TGTGCCAGCAGCCAAGAGTATAGCGTTTTGGACACTGAAGCTTTCTTT. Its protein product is CASSQEYSVLDTEAFF.

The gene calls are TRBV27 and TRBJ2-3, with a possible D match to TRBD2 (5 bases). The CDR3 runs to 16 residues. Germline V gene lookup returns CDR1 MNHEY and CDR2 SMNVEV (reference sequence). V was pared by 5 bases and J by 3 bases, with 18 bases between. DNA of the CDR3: TGTGCCAGCAGTCCACTGGTTTGGGGAGCGACAGATACGCAGTATTTT. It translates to CASSPLVWGATDTQYF.

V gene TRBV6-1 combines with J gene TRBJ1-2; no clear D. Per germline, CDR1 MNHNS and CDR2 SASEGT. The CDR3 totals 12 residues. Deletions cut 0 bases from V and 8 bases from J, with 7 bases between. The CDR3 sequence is CASSEAPEGYTF. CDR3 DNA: TGTGCCAGCAGTGAAGCCCCGGAGGGCTACACCTTC.

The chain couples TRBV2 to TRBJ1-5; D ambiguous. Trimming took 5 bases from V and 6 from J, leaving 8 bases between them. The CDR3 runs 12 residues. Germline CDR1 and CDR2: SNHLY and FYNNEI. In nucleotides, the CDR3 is TGTGCCAGCAGTACTGACCTTCAGCCCCAGCATTTT. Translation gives CASSTDLQPQHF.

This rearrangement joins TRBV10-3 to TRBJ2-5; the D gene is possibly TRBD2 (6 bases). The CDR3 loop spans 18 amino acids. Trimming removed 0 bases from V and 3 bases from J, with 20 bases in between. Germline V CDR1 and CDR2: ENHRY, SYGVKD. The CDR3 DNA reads TGTGCCATCAGTGAGTCGGGGGTGGTTGGCGGGGTAAAAGAGACCCAGTACTTC. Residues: CAISESGVVGGVKETQYF.

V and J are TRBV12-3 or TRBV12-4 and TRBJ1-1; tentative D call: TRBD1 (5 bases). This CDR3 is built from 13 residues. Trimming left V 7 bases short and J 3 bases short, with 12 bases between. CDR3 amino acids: CASTRLGDTEAFF. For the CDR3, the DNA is TGTGCCAGCACTCGGCTGGGGGACACTGAAGCTTTCTTT.

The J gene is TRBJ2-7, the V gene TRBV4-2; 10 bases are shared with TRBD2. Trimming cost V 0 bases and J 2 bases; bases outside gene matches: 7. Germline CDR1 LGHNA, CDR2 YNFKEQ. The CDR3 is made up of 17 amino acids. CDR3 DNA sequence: TGTGCCAGCAGCCAAGATGTTAGCGGGGGGCTCACCTACGAGCAGTACTTC. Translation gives CASSQDVSGGLTYEQYF.

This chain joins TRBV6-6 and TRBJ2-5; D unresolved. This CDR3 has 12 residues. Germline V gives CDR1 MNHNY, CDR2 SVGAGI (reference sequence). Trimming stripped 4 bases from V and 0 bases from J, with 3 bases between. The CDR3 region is CASSFDQETQYF. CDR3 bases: TGTGCCAGCAGTTTTGACCAAGAGACCCAGTACTTC.

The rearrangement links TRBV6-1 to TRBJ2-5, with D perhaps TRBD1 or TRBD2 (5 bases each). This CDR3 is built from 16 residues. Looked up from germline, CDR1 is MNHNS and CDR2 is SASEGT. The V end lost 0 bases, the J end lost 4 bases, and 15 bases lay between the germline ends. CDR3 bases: TGTGCCAGCAGTGAAGCAAGGACAACCGGGGCAGAGACCCAGTACTTC. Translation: CASSEARTTGAETQYF.

CDR3 region: CASSAPGTTGNTIYF. DNA for the CDR3: TGTGCCAGCAGCGCCCCCGGGACGACTGGAAACACCATATATTTT. The V and J genes are TRBV9 and TRBJ1-3; perhaps TRBD1 as D (5 bases). The V end lost 3 bases, the J end lost 2 bases, and 12 bases lay between the germline ends. This CDR3 comprises 15 residues. Germline V lookup: CDR1 SGDLS, CDR2 YYNGEE.

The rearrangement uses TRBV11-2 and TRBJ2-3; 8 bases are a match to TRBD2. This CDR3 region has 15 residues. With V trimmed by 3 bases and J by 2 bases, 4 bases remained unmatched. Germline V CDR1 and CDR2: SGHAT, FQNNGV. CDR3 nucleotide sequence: TGTGCCAGCAGCTTCTTGCGGGGGGACACAGATACGCAGTATTTT. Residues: CASSFLRGDTDTQYF.

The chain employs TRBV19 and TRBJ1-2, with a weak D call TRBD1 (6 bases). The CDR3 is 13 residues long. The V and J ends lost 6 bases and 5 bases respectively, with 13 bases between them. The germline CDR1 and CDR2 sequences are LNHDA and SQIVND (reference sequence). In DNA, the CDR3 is TGTGCCAGTAGCAGGGACACCGAGTATGGCTACACCTTC. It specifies CASSRDTEYGYTF. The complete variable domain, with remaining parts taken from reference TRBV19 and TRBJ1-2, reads DGGITQSPKYLFRKEGQNVTLSCEQNLNHDAMYWYRQDPGQGLRLIYYSQIVNDFQKGDIAEGYSVSREKKESFPLTVTSAQKNPTAFYLCASSRDTEYGYTFGSGTRLTVV.

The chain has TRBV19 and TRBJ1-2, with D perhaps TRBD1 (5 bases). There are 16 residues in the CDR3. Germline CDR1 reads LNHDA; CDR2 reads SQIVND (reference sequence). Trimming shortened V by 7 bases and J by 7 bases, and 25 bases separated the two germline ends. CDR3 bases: TGTGCCAGTAACCCCGGGGGAGAAGGGAGGTCCCGTGGCTACACCTTC. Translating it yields CASNPGGEGRSRGYTF. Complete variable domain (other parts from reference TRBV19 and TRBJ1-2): DGGITQSPKYLFRKEGQNVTLSCEQNLNHDAMYWYRQDPGQGLRLIYYSQIVNDFQKGDIAEGYSVSREKKESFPLTVTSAQKNPTAFYLCASNPGGEGRSRGYTFGSGTRLTVV.

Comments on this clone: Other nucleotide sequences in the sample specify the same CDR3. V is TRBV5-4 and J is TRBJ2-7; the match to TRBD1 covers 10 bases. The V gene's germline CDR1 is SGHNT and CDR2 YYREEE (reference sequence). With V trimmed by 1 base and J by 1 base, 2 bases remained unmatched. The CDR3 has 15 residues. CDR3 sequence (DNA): TGTGCCAGCAGCTTGCCGGGACAGGGGTCCTACGAGCAGTACTTC. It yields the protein CASSLPGQGSYEQYF.

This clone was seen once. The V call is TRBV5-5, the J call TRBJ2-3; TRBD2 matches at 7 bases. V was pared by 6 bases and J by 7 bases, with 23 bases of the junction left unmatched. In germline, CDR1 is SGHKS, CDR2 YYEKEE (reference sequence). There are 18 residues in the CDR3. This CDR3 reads CASTSFGGEPGSRNTQYF. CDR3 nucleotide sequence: TGTGCCAGCACCAGCTTTGGGGGGGAACCAGGCTCTAGGAATACGCAGTATTTT.

The CDR3 sequence is CASSLEGSFTDTQYF. CDR3 bases: TGTGCCAGCAGTTTAGAGGGCAGTTTCACAGATACGCAGTATTTT. This chain joins TRBV28 and TRBJ2-3; D perhaps matches TRBD2 (5 bases). The germline gives CDR1 MDHEN, CDR2 SYDVKM. V was cut by 2 bases and J by 2 bases, with 11 bases left in between. The CDR3 has 15 amino acids.

As DNA, the CDR3 is TGTGCCAGCAGCTTAATTAGAGGGCTGTTTTTT. Its translation: CASSLIRGLFF. This chain joins TRBV7-8 and TRBJ2-2; D gene ambiguous. V lost 2 bases to trimming and J lost 13 bases, with 8 bases between them. The CDR3 totals 11 residues. Germline lookup yields CDR1 SGHVS and CDR2 FQNEAQ.